The 8 T cell receptor beta chains given below trace back to one sample, sequenced in a study of patients with pleural tuberculosis. In TCRdb, the reads were re-called with MiXCR into one record per CDR3 protein. Of 29,000 or so distinct CDR3 sequences listed, about 18% are singletons. The sequenced material came from peripheral blood. Every receptor here comes from a human donor with pleural tuberculosis.

This clonotype was detected ten times or more. The chain's CDR3 is CASRSTMSGDYGYTF. As DNA, the CDR3 is TGTGCCAGCAGATCCACGATGTCGGGGGACTATGGCTACACCTTC. V gene TRBV2 combines with J gene TRBJ1-2; D might be TRBD1 (5 bases). CDR1 is SNHLY, CDR2 FYNNEI, per germline. CDR3 length: 15 amino acids. V gave up 6 bases and J gave up 3 bases, with 17 bases separating them. Full variable domain (outside the CDR3, taken from reference TRBV2 and TRBJ1-2): EPEVTQTPSHQVTQMGQEVILRCVPISNHLYFYWYRQILGQKVEFLVSFYNNEISEKSEIFDDQFSVERPDGSNFTLKIRSTKLEDSAMYFCASRSTMSGDYGYTFGSGTRLTVV.

This clonotype was seen only a few times. In DNA, the CDR3 is TGTGCCAGCAGCTTACAGGGTAATGCGGATACGCAGTATTTT. Protein: CASSLQGNADTQYF. The rearrangement links TRBV5-5 to TRBJ2-3, with D tentatively TRBD1 (6 bases). Germline V lookup: CDR1 SGHKS, CDR2 YYEKEE (reference sequence). The CDR3 runs to 14 residues. The germline V and J ends were trimmed by 2 bases and 6 bases, with 13 bases remaining between them.

This clonotype was recorded at least ten times. Just one base apart from a much larger clone, this may be a read error. The chain has TRBV20-1 and TRBJ1-2, with D maybe TRBD1 (6 bases). Germline loops: CDR1 DFQATT, CDR2 SNEGSKA (reference sequence). This CDR3 has 13 residues. CDR3 coding DNA: TGCAGTGCTAGGGAGGACAGTAACTATGGCTACCCCTTC. This sequence encodes CSAREDSNYGYPF.

Of note for this clonotype: A much larger clone sits a single nucleotide away, making a read error possible. V is TRBV3-1 and J is TRBJ2-7; 9 bases line up with TRBD2. In germline, CDR1 is LGHDT, CDR2 YNNKEL (reference sequence). This CDR3 is built from 15 residues. V was clipped by 8 bases and J by 2 bases; unmatched bases: 10. CDR3 in amino acids: CASGSGSSGAYEQYF. The CDR3 nucleotides read TGTGCCAGCGGATCCGGGTCTAGCGGGGCCTACGAGCAGTACTTC.

In its sample, this clonotype was seen many times. The chain combines TRBV6-1 with TRBJ1-6, with D unresolved. V was shortened by 7 bases and J by 7 bases, with 17 bases between the two germline ends. This CDR3 has 15 amino acids. The germline V gene has CDR1 MNHNS and CDR2 SASEGT. Written as DNA, the CDR3 is TGTGCCAGCAACCTCCCCGAGGGTGGAAATTCACCCCTCCACTTT. Protein product: CASNLPEGGNSPLHF.

A single count supports this clonotype. This chain uses TRBV6-1 with TRBJ2-1, with 9 nucleotides matching TRBD2. The length of the CDR3 is 12 residues. J gave up 8 bases and V 7 bases, and 3 bases lay outside the gene matches. From germline, CDR1 is MNHNS and CDR2 SASEGT. The CDR3 DNA is TGTGCCAGCATGGGCGGGGGGGATGAGCAGTTCTTC. This translates into CASMGGGDEQFF.

This clonotype was observed at least ten times. V and J are TRBV28 and TRBJ2-3; D remains ambiguous. Germline loops: CDR1 MDHEN, CDR2 SYDVKM. V shed 5 bases and J shed 0 bases, with 15 bases lying between them. There are 16 residues in the CDR3. The CDR3 spells CASSPLEITSTDTQYF. As DNA, the CDR3 is TGTGCCAGCAGTCCCCTAGAGATTACTAGCACAGATACGCAGTATTTT.

On this clonotype: This clone may be a read error of a much larger clone one base away. The chain uses TRBV7-9 and TRBJ1-1; no clear D gene. Germline CDR1 is SEHNR and CDR2 is FQNEAQ (reference sequence). The CDR3 covers 13 residues. This CDR3 is CAGSQTWRPEAFF. The CDR3, as DNA: TGTGCCGGCAGCCAAACATGGAGGCCTGAAGCTTTCTTT.